A single T cell receptor (beta chain) is shown here with its context. Antigen specificity is unknown. The protocol was immunoSEQ multiplex PCR, while the TCRdb copy is restricted to in-frame clones and leaves out a portion. Of approximately 88,000 clones listed, 70% to 90% are singletons. This sample is drawn from a study of OX40 agonist ivuxolimab in advanced cancers. Study background: With a range of about 23 to 90, age averaged about 59 years, and 65% to 90% were male. Partial responses were observed in three patients, of whom one had hepatocellular carcinoma and two had cutaneous melanoma.

Findings of the study overall: The study observed clonal expansion of CD4+ and CD8+ blood T cells by week 6 at 0.1 to 3.0 mg/kg. Low normalized T-cell clonal expansion was also seen in some nonresponders.

The origin of this receptor is an adult with an advanced solid tumor such as melanoma, head and neck, liver or kidney cancer. The material sequenced was CD4+ or CD8+ T cells sorted from blood, taken in a trial of the OX40 agonist ivuxolimab.

For the CDR3, the DNA is TGTGCCAGCAGCTTGCCCCACGAGCAGTACTTC. Translating gives CASSLPHEQYF. The V gene is TRBV7-4, the J gene TRBJ2-7; no definite D call. Germline values: CDR1 SGHVT, CDR2 SQSDAQ. The CDR3 spans 11 residues. The ends were cut back, 3 bases at V and 5 bases at J, with 5 bases in the middle.